This T cell receptor (beta chain) was captured in a study of CD8 T cells in ankylosing spondylitis. CDR3 size: 14 residues. Trimming shortened V by 4 bases and J by 4 bases, and 13 bases separated the two germline ends. Germline values: CDR1 SNHLY, CDR2 FYNNEI. MiXCR was run by TCRdb on the 5' RACE reads, yielding one entry per CDR3 protein. The sample includes approximately 250,000 distinct CDR3 sequences, about 24% seen only once; the top ten take less than 0.75%. The sample taken for sequencing was blood, either unsorted or a sorted T cell fraction (not recorded which). This chain connects TRBV2 to TRBJ2-5; D is unresolved. The receptor's source is a male donor with ankylosing spondylitis or in good health (not recorded which). The CDR3 region is CASSGVLRGETQYF. CDR3 DNA sequence: TGTGCCAGCAGTGGGGTTCTAAGAGGAGAGACCCAGTACTTC.